This T cell receptor (beta chain) was identified during a study of cytomegalovirus exposure and HLA in healthy donors. Study-wide findings and caveats: The investigators catalogued 150 to 200 TCR beta chains as cytomegalovirus-associated.

Measured with immunoSEQ multiplex PCR; TCRdb has only the in-frame clones, and not every one. Of approximately 72,000 clones detected, about 95% appear once; the ten largest clones hold 0.63%. Points on this clone: What it binds is unknown.

The germline CDR1 and CDR2 sequences are SQVTM and ANQGSEA. The CDR3 covers 18 residues. The V end was cut by 3 bases, the J end by 2 bases, with 24 bases between. The sample was PBMCs. The sequence was obtained from a woman aged 18-29 years in good health and CMV-seronegative. J is TRBJ2-3 and V is TRBV29-1; weak D call: TRBD1 (5 bases). The CDR3 is CSVDGIRSGPYITDTQYF. DNA of the CDR3: TGCAGCGTTGATGGTATTAGGTCAGGGCCCTACATCACAGATACGCAGTATTTT.